This is a list of T cell receptor beta chains from one sample in a study of radiation and T cells in renal cell carcinoma. Method: immunoSEQ multiplex PCR; TCRdb's copy keeps in-frame clones and lacks some. The table shows 100,000 to 150,000 clones, with around 81% occurring only once. Sequencing used blood, obtained from a patient whose treatment included radiotherapy and nephrectomy. The receptors originated from a man aged 50-59 years with renal cell carcinoma. Both conserved end residues are trimmed from each CDR3.

length: 11; J: TRBJ1-5; V: TRBV7-2; CDR3: ASSLQGDQPQH
length: 13; J: TRBJ2-3; V: TRBV6-6; CDR3: ASSYSYRGTDTQY
length: 14; J: TRBJ2-3; V: TRBV7-3; CDR3: ASSLRSDFRTDTQY
length: 12; J: TRBJ1-1; V: TRBV5-1; CDR3: ASSSGQINTEAF
length: 12; J: TRBJ1-1; V: TRBV5-4; CDR3: ASSLDRGNTEAF
length: 14; J: TRBJ2-5; V: TRBV5-1; CDR3: ASSFLSLAVEETQY
length: 11; J: TRBJ2-7; V: TRBV6-6; CDR3: ASSYQEKYEQY
length: 13; J: TRBJ2-1; V: TRBV10-2; CDR3: ASSGGGFAYNEQF
length: 12; J: TRBJ2-7; V: TRBV28; CDR3: ASRTRRSSYEQY
length: 14; J: TRBJ2-1; V: TRBV19; CDR3: ASRSTGPIVGGEQF
length: 12; J: TRBJ1-2; V: TRBV7-9; CDR3: AAAGTGLRYGYT
length: 11; J: TRBJ1-5; V: TRBV2; CDR3: ASSDDARRPQH
length: 13; J: TRBJ1-2; V: TRBV30; CDR3: AWMKPRLTNYGYT
length: 13; J: TRBJ2-7; V: TRBV7-9; CDR3: ASSSGTSSVGEQY
length: 12; J: TRBJ2-6; V: TRBV6-6; CDR3: ASGRALGANVLT
length: 15; J: TRBJ2-1; V: TRBV23-1; CDR3: ASSQFGLAGGSNEQF
length: 11; J: TRBJ1-2; V: TRBV7-9; CDR3: ASSQGQFYGYT
length: 14; J: TRBJ2-2; V: TRBV10-3; CDR3: AITKIAGVNTGELF
length: 13; J: TRBJ2-1; V: TRBV6-6; CDR3: ASTLTSGGINEQF
length: 13; J: TRBJ1-4; V: TRBV6-5; CDR3: ASSYSGDRNEKLF
length: 11; J: TRBJ1-5; V: TRBV2; CDR3: ASSDSDNQPQH
length: 13; J: TRBJ1-2; V: TRBV5-1; CDR3: ASSLERGRNYGYT